This TCR beta chain was observed in a study of T-cell reconstitution after alpha-beta-depleted transplantation in children. Preparing the TCRbeta library involved the use of unique molecular identifiers. From the PCR reads, TCRdb called clonotypes with MiXCR, one entry per CDR3 protein. This repertoire shows around 670,000 distinct CDR3 sequences, over 10% found once; its top ten account for around 0.8%. Study outcomes and limitations: Elevated TCRbeta diversity at day 60 was traced, in some patients, to surviving recipient T cells and thymic progenitors.

Many counts were recorded for this clonotype. The antigen is not known. In germline, CDR1 is DFQATT, CDR2 SNEGSKA (reference sequence). The CDR3 consists of 18 residues. The V and J ends lost 3 bases and 12 bases, in that order; junction bases with no gene match: 23. Material: PBMCs, obtained before TCRalphabeta/CD19-depleted stem cell transplant. The TCR originated in a girl aged 2 to 9 with congenital amegakaryocytic thrombocytopenia, due to receive a stem cell transplant. The chain combines TRBV20-1 with TRBJ2-4; 10 positions agree with TRBD1. The CDR3 is CSARGFFDRGRIGGDQYF. The CDR3 nucleotides read TGCAGTGCTAGGGGCTTTTTCGACAGGGGGCGAATAGGAGGGGATCAGTACTTC.